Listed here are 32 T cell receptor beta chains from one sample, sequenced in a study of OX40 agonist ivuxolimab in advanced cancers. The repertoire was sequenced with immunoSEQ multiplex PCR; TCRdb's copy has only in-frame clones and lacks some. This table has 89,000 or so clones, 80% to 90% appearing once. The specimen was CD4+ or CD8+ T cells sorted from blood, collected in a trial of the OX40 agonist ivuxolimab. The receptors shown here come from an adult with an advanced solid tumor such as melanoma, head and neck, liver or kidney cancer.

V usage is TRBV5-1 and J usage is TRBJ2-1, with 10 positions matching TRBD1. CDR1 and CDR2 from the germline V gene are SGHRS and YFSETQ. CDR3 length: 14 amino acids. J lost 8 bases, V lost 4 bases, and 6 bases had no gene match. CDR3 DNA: TGCGCCAGCAGCACGGACAGGGGGGTAGATGAGCAGTTCTTC. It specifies CASSTDRGVDEQFF.

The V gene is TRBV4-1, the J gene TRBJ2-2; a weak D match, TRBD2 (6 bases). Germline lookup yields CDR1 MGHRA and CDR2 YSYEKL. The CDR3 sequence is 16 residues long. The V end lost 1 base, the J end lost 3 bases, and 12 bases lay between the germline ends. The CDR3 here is CASSQGVSGYTGELFF. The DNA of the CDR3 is TGCGCCAGCAGCCAAGGGGTTAGCGGATACACCGGGGAGCTGTTTTTT.

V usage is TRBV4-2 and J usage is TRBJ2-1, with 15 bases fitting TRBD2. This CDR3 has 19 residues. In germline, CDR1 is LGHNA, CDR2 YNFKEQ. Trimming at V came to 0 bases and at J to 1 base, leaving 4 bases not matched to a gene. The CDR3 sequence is CASSQEPGLAGGSYNEQFF. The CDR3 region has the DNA TGTGCCAGCAGCCAAGAGCCTGGACTAGCGGGAGGGTCCTACAATGAGCAGTTCTTC.

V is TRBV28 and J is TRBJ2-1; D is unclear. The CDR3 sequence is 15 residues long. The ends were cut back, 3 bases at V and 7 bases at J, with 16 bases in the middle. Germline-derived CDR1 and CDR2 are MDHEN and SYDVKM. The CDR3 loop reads CASSFPSLARNEQFF. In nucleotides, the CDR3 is TGTGCCAGCAGTTTTCCCAGCCTCGCGCGTAATGAGCAGTTCTTC.

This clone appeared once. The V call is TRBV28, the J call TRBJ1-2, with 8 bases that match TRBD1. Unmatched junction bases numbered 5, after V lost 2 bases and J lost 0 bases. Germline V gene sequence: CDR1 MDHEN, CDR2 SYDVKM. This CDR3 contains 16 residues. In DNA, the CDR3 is TGTGCCAGCAGTTTAATGGGGACAGGTGCTAACTATGGCTACACCTTC. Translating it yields CASSLMGTGANYGYTF.

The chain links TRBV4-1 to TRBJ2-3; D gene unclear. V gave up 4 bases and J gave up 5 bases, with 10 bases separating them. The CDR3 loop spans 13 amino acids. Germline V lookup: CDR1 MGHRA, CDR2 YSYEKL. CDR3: CASSLKDRDTQYF. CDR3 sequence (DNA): TGCGCCAGCAGCCTGAAGGATCGAGATACGCAGTATTTT.

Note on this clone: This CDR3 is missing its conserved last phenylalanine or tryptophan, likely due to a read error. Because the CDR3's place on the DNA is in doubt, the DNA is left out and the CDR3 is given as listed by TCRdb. The CDR3 spells CSARGTGAVI. The chain combines TRBV20-1 with TRBJ2-7; TRBD1 is the table's D call, not checked against the DNA. The CDR3 length is 10 residues, termini included. Germline V gene lookup returns CDR1 DFQATT and CDR2 SNEGSKA (reference sequence).

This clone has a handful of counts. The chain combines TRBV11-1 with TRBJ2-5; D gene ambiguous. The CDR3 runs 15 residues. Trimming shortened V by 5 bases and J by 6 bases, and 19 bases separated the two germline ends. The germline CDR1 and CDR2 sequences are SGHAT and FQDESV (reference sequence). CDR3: CASSPGRISPKTQYF. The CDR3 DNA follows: TGTGCCAGCAGCCCCGGACGTATCAGCCCCAAGACCCAGTACTTC.

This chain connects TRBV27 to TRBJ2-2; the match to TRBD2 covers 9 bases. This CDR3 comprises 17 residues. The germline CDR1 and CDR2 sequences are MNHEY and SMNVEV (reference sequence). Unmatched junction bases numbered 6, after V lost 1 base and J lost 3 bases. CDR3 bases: TGTGCCAGCAGTTTATTCCGACTAGCGGAGCACACCGGGGAGCTGTTTTTT. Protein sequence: CASSLFRLAEHTGELFF.

CDR3 loop: CASSVGTGDPEAFF. CDR3 DNA: TGTGCCAGCAGCGTCGGGACAGGGGATCCTGAAGCTTTCTTT. The gene calls are TRBV5-7 and TRBJ1-1; TRBD1 aligns across 10 bases. TRBV5-7 is designated an ORF whose function remains uncertain. Germline trimming cut 4 bases from V and 6 bases from J; bases unmatched to any gene: 6. The length of the CDR3 is 14 residues.

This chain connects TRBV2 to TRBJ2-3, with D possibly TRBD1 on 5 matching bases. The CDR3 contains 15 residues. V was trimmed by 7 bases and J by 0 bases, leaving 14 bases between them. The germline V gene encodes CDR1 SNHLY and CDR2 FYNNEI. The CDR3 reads CASMSGQGSTDTQYF. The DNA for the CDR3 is TGTGCCAGCATGTCTGGCCAGGGTAGCACAGATACGCAGTATTTT.

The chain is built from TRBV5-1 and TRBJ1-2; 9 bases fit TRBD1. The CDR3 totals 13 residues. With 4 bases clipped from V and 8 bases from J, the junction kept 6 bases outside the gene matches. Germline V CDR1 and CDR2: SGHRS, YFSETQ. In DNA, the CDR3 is TGCGCCAGCAGCGAAACAGGGGGCGCGGGCTACACCTTC. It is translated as CASSETGGAGYTF.

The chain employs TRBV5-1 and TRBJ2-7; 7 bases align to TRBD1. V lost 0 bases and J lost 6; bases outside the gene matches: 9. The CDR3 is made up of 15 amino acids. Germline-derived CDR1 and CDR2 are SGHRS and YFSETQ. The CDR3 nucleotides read TGCGCCAGCAGCTTGGAGATGGGGACAGTCTCCGAGCAGTACTTC. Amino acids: CASSLEMGTVSEQYF.

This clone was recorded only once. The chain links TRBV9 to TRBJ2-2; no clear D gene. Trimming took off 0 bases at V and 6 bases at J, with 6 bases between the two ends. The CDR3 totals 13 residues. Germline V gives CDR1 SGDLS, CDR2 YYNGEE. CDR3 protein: CASSVDSAGELFF. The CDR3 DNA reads TGTGCCAGCAGCGTAGATTCGGCCGGGGAGCTGTTTTTT.

As DNA, the CDR3 is TGTGCCACCAGCGTCGGGAGGGGCGAGCAGTACTTC. Translation: CATSVGRGEQYF. The V call is TRBV15, the J call TRBJ2-7; 8 positions agree with TRBD2. With 5 bases clipped from V and 6 bases from J, the junction kept 3 bases outside the gene matches. There are 12 residues in the CDR3. CDR1 is LNHNV, CDR2 YYDKDF, per germline (reference sequence).

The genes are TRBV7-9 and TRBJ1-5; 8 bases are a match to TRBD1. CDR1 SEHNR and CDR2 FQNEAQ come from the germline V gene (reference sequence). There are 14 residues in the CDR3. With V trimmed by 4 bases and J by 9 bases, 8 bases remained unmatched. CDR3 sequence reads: CASSYGQGLGPQHF. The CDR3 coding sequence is TGTGCCAGCAGCTACGGACAGGGCCTCGGGCCCCAGCATTTT.

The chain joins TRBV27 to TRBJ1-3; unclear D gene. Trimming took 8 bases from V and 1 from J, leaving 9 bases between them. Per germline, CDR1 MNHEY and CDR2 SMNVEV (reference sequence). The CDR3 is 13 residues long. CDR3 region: CASALWSGNTIYF. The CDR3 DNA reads TGTGCCAGCGCCTTGTGGTCTGGAAACACCATATATTTT.

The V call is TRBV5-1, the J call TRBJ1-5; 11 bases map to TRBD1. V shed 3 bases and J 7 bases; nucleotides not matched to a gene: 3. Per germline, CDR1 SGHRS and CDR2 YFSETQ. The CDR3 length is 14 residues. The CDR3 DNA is TGCGCCAGCAGCTCGGGACAGGGGGGACAGCCCCAGCATTTT. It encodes CASSSGQGGQPQHF.

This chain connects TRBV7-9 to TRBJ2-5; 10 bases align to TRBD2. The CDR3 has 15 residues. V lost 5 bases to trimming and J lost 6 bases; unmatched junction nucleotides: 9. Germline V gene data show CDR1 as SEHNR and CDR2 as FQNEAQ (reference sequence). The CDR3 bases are TGTGCCAGCAGCCTGAGCGGGAGGGAGGGACAGACCCAGTACTTC. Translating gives CASSLSGREGQTQYF.

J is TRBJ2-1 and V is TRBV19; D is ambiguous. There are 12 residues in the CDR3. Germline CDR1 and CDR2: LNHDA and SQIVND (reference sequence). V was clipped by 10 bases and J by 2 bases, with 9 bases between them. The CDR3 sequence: CATLGPYNEQFF. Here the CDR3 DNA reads TGTGCCACCCTCGGCCCCTACAATGAGCAGTTCTTC.

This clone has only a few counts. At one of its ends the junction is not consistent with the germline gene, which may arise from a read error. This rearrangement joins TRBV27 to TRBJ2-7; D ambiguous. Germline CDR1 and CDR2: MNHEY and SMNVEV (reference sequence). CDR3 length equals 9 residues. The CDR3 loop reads CASSFPDGF. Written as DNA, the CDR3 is TGTGCCAGCAGTTTTCCAGATGGGTTC.

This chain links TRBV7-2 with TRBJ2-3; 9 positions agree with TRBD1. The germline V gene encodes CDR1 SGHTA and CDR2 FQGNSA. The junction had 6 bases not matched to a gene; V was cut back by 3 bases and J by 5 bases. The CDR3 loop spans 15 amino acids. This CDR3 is CASSFDRGGGDTQYF. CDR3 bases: TGTGCCAGCAGCTTCGACAGGGGGGGAGGAGATACGCAGTATTTT. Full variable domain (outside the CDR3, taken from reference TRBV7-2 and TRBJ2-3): GAGVSQSPSNKVTEKGKDVELRCDPISGHTALYWYRQSLGQGLEFLIYFQGNSAPDKSGLPSDRFSAERTGGSVSTLTIQRTQQEDSAVYLCASSFDRGGGDTQYFGPGTRLTVL.

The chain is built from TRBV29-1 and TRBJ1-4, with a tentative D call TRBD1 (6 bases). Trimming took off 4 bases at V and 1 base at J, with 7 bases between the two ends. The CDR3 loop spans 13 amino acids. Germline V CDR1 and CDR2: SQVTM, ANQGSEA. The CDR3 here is CSVGGQTNEKLFF. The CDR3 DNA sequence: TGCAGCGTTGGGGGACAAACTAATGAAAAACTGTTTTTT.

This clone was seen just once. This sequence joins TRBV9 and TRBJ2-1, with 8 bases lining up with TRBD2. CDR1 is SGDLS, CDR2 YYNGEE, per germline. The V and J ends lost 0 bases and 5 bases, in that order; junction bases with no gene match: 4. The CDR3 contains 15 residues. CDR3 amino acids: CASSVGSGKNNEQFF. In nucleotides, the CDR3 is TGTGCCAGCAGCGTAGGTAGCGGGAAGAACAATGAGCAGTTCTTC.

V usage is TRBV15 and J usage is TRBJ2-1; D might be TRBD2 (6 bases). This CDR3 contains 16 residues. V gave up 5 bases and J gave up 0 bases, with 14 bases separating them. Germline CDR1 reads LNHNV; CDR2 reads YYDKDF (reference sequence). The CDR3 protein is CATSSHRGGSYNEQFF. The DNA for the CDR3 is TGTGCCACCAGCTCCCACCGGGGAGGCTCCTACAATGAGCAGTTCTTC.

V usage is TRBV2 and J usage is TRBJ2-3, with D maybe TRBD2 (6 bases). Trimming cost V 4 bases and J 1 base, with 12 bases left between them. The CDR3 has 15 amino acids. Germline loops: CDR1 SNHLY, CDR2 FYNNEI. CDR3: CASSAGGARTDTQYF. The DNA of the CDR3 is TGTGCCAGCAGTGCGGGCGGGGCGCGCACAGATACGCAGTATTTT.

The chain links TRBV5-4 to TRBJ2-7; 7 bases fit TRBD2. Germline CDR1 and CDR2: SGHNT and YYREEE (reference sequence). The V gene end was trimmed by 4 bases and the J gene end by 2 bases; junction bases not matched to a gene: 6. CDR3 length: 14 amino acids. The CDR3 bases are TGTGCCAGCAGCAGGGAGGGGAGAACCTACGAGCAGTACTTC. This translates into CASSREGRTYEQYF.

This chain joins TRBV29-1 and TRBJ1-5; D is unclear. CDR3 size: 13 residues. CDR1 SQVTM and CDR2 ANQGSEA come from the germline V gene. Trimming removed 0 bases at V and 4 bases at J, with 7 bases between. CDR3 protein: CSVEESSNQPQHF. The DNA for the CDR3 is TGCAGCGTTGAAGAGTCCAGTAATCAGCCCCAGCATTTT. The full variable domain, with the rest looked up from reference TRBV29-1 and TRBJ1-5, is SAVISQKPSRDICQRGTSLTIQCQVDSQVTMMFWYRQQPGQSLTLIATANQGSEATYESGFVIDKFPISRPNLTFSTLTVSNMSPEDSSIYLCSVEESSNQPQHFGDGTRLSIL.

CDR3 in DNA: TGTGCCAGTAGTCCGACTACCCGGACTAGCGGATGGAGCAATGAGCAGTTCTTC. This gives the protein CASSPTTRTSGWSNEQFF. The rearrangement links TRBV19 to TRBJ2-1, with 10 nucleotides matching TRBD2. Germline CDR1 LNHDA, CDR2 SQIVND (reference sequence). The CDR3 consists of 18 residues. With 5 bases clipped from V and 6 bases from J, the junction kept 16 bases outside the gene matches.

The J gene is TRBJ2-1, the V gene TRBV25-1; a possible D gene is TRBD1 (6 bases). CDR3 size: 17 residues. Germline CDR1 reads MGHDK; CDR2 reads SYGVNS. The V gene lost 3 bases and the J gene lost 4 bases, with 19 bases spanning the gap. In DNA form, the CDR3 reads TGTGCCAGCAGTGAGGTACCTGGGGGCGGAGCATACAATGAGCAGTTCTTC. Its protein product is CASSEVPGGGAYNEQFF.

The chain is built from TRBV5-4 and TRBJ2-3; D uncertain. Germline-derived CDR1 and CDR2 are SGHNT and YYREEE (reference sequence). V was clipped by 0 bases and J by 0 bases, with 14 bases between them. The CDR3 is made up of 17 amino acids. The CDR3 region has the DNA TGTGCCAGCAGCTTGGGCATTCGTAAGCTTAGCACAGATACGCAGTATTTT. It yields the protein CASSLGIRKLSTDTQYF.

CDR3 in DNA: TGTGCCAGCAGTGTCGGAGAGGGAAACACCATATATTTT. It specifies CASSVGEGNTIYF. This rearrangement joins TRBV2 to TRBJ1-3; D unclear. From germline, CDR1 is SNHLY and CDR2 FYNNEI. Trimming shortened V by 4 bases and J by 4 bases, and 8 bases separated the two germline ends. The CDR3 covers 13 residues.